Here is one T cell receptor (beta chain) with its context. These data originate in a study of shared clonotypes between healthy human individuals. The wider study: Donors consisted of a couple of women and a few men between 18 and 49.

Germline lookup yields CDR1 SGHNT and CDR2 YYREEE (reference sequence). The CDR3 is 15 residues long. V was clipped by 0 bases and J by 5 bases; unmatched bases: 4. The study ran the assay at deep level. In the authors' workflow: In the immunoSEQ data, sequences were junction-only and lacked quality scores, so filtering differed. The protocol was immunoSEQ multiplex PCR, while the TCRdb copy is restricted to in-frame clones and leaves out a portion. V, J and clone size are taken as reported in that table, and D and trimming were inferred from the DNA itself. The sample lists 450,000 or so clones; approximately 77% were seen once.

The rearrangement joins TRBV5-4 to TRBJ2-1; 8 bases match TRBD2. The sequencing sample was made of PBMCs. This receptor was taken from a woman in her thirties or forties in good health. Some clones in this sample may be carry-over from other donors' samples. The CDR3 nucleotides are TGTGCCAGCAGCTTGGGACGGGGGGGGCACAATGAGCAGTTCTTC. It codes for CASSLGRGGHNEQFF.